The 20 T cell receptor beta chains presented below share a single source sample, sequenced in a study of shared clonotypes between healthy human individuals. The protocol was immunoSEQ multiplex PCR, while the TCRdb copy is restricted to in-frame clones and leaves out a portion. The data show around 940,000 clones, with approximately 76% seen just once and nearly 1.5% held by the top ten. Source material: memory CD4+ T cells sorted from blood. This sample's subset: CD45RA-negative fraction. The receptor source for this set is a young man in good health.

As to this clone: One junction end does not reproduce the germline sequence, and a read error may be involved. V is TRBV7-7 and J is TRBJ2-3; 8 nucleotides match TRBD1. This CDR3 is 15 amino acids long. CDR1 and CDR2 from the germline V gene are SSHAT and FNYEAQ (reference sequence). The CDR3 region has the DNA TGTGCTAGCAGGCCCGACAGGGGTAGGACAGATACGCAGTATTTT. Translation gives CASRPDRGRTDTQYF.

J is TRBJ1-1 and V is TRBV10-3, with 7 bases that match TRBD1. The germline V gene encodes CDR1 ENHRY and CDR2 SYGVKD. J was trimmed by 1 base and V by 6 bases; bases with no gene match: 5. This CDR3 comprises 14 residues. CDR3 in amino acids: CAIRGTEKNTEAFF. The CDR3 nucleotides are TGTGCCATCAGAGGGACAGAGAAGAACACTGAAGCTTTCTTT.

This rearrangement joins TRBV5-4 to TRBJ2-7; 13 bases map to TRBD2. CDR3 size: 17 residues. The germline V gene has CDR1 SGHNT and CDR2 YYREEE (reference sequence). The V and J ends lost 0 bases and 1 base, in that order; junction bases with no gene match: 4. This CDR3 is CASSLGLAGGSSYEQYF. The CDR3 DNA is TGTGCCAGCAGCTTGGGACTAGCGGGAGGTTCGTCCTACGAGCAGTACTTC.

This chain links TRBV28 with TRBJ1-6; D not certain. CDR1 and CDR2 from the germline V gene are MDHEN and SYDVKM. V dropped 3 bases and J dropped 4 bases, with 7 bases sitting between them. The CDR3 spans 14 residues. The CDR3 here is CASSFSGYNSPLHF. For the CDR3, the DNA is TGTGCCAGCAGTTTTTCGGGGTATAATTCACCCCTCCACTTT.

This clone was recorded only once. For the CDR3, the DNA is TGTGCCAGCAGTCCCGAGGGGGGGACATCCTACAATGAGCAGTTCTTC. Translating it yields CASSPEGGTSYNEQFF. The rearrangement joins TRBV27 to TRBJ2-1; D perhaps matches TRBD2 (7 bases). The V end was cut by 5 bases, the J end by 1 base, with 15 bases between. The V gene's germline CDR1 is MNHEY and CDR2 SMNVEV (reference sequence). The CDR3 is made up of 16 amino acids.

This chain connects TRBV9 to TRBJ1-3; D unresolved. Per the germline V gene, CDR1 is SGDLS and CDR2 is YYNGEE. The V and J ends lost 0 bases and 4 bases respectively, with 11 bases between them. This CDR3 has 15 amino acids. The CDR3 sequence is CASSVAPGSGNTIYF. For the CDR3, the DNA is TGTGCCAGCAGCGTAGCCCCGGGCTCAGGAAACACCATATATTTT.

The rearrangement links TRBV10-3 to TRBJ2-5; 12 bases agree with TRBD1. The CDR3 runs to 17 residues. Germline trimming cut 0 bases from V and 3 bases from J; bases unmatched to any gene: 5. Germline assignment: CDR1 ENHRY and CDR2 SYGVKD. The CDR3: CAISESGTGGVKETQYF. CDR3 DNA sequence: TGTGCCATCAGTGAGTCCGGGACAGGGGGCGTGAAAGAGACCCAGTACTTC.

Comment on this clone: Other nucleotide sequences in the sample specify the same CDR3. The CDR3 DNA reads as TGTGCCAGCTCACCGGGTAGCTATGGCTACACCTTC. Translated, it gives CASSPGSYGYTF. The V and J genes are TRBV18 and TRBJ1-2; D uncertain. Germline V lookup: CDR1 KGHSH, CDR2 LQKENI. The CDR3 sequence is 12 residues long. V gave up 3 bases and J gave up 4 bases, with 6 bases separating them.

J is TRBJ1-2 and V is TRBV28, with D maybe TRBD1 (6 bases). Per the germline V gene, CDR1 is MDHEN and CDR2 is SYDVKM. The CDR3 extends over 16 amino acids. The germline V and J ends were trimmed by 6 bases and 4 bases, with 21 bases remaining between them. The CDR3 reads CASRGTQGARGYGYTF. DNA for the CDR3: TGTGCCAGCAGGGGTACACAGGGCGCACGGGGCTATGGCTACACCTTC.

The chain is built from TRBV7-6 and TRBJ2-7; TRBD1 is a possible D gene (6 bases). Deletions cut 1 base from V and 2 bases from J, with 18 bases between. The CDR3 contains 17 residues. From germline, CDR1 is SGHVS and CDR2 FNYEAQ. In DNA form, the CDR3 reads TGTGCCAGCAGCTTAGTTAATATGGGCAGGGACACCTACGAGCAGTACTTC. This codes for CASSLVNMGRDTYEQYF.

The V gene is TRBV10-3, the J gene TRBJ2-1; 11 positions match TRBD2. The CDR3 covers 15 residues. Germline values: CDR1 ENHRY, CDR2 SYGVKD. J lost 9 bases, V lost 3 bases, and 7 bases had no gene match. CDR3 nucleotide sequence: TGTGCCATCAGTGATGGACTAGCGGGCGCCACTGAGCAGTTCTTC. It encodes CAISDGLAGATEQFF.

As for this clone: In the same sample, other DNA sequences code for this CDR3. CDR3 in amino acids: CASSLDRGNEQFF. Here the CDR3 DNA reads TGTGCCAGCAGCTTAGATCGGGGAAATGAGCAGTTCTTC. The gene calls are TRBV11-2 and TRBJ2-1; maybe TRBD2 (5 bases). This CDR3 is 13 amino acids long. V lost 0 bases to trimming and J lost 7 bases, with 7 bases between them. Germline CDR1 and CDR2: SGHAT and FQNNGV.

The chain has TRBV18 and TRBJ1-5; tentatively, D is TRBD1 (5 bases). The CDR3 extends over 15 amino acids. Trimming shortened V by 6 bases and J by 1 base, and 13 bases separated the two germline ends. Germline-derived CDR1 and CDR2 are KGHSH and LQKENI. CDR3 sequence: CASSADWGSNQPQHF. The CDR3 DNA reads as TGTGCCAGCTCGGCCGATTGGGGGAGCAATCAGCCCCAGCATTTT.

The chain joins TRBV5-1 to TRBJ1-2; 8 bases fit TRBD1. CDR1 SGHRS and CDR2 YFSETQ come from the germline V gene. The trim removed 4 bases at V and 6 bases at J, leaving 5 bases unmatched. There are 13 residues in the CDR3. CDR3 nucleotides: TGCGCCAGCAGCCCGGACAGGGCTGATGGCTACACCTTC. Translation: CASSPDRADGYTF.

This clone has just one count. V usage is TRBV28 and J usage is TRBJ1-5; D unresolved. From germline, CDR1 is MDHEN and CDR2 SYDVKM. This CDR3 comprises 12 residues. V was trimmed by 5 bases and J by 7 bases, leaving 9 bases between them. CDR3: CASSKRPQPQHF. The CDR3 DNA follows: TGTGCCAGCAGTAAACGCCCCCAGCCCCAGCATTTT.

This clone was counted between two and nine times. The J gene is TRBJ1-2, the V gene TRBV7-9; 7 nucleotides line up with TRBD1. Germline CDR1 reads SEHNR; CDR2 reads FQNEAQ (reference sequence). V gave up 5 bases and J gave up 1 base; unmatched junction bases: 7. This CDR3 is 15 amino acids long. The chain's CDR3 is CASSPPGQLNYGYTF. The CDR3 DNA sequence: TGTGCCAGCAGCCCACCGGGACAGCTTAACTATGGCTACACCTTC.

V gene TRBV2 combines with J gene TRBJ1-5; D possibly corresponds to TRBD1 (6 bases). The germline V and J ends were trimmed by 3 bases and 7 bases, with 16 bases remaining between them. This CDR3 spans 15 amino acids. Germline-derived CDR1 and CDR2 are SNHLY and FYNNEI. CDR3 sequence: CASSDSQGLGQPQHF. The DNA for the CDR3 is TGTGCCAGCAGTGATTCACAGGGCCTAGGGCAGCCCCAGCATTTT.

The J gene is TRBJ2-3, the V gene TRBV19; D is perhaps TRBD2 (5 bases). The CDR3 is 15 residues long. Germline lookup yields CDR1 LNHDA and CDR2 SQIVND (reference sequence). Trimming cost V 1 base and J 1 base, with 9 bases left between them. The CDR3, as DNA: TGTGCCAGTAGTATAGCGGCGCGGGGCACAGATACGCAGTATTTT. It yields the protein CASSIAARGTDTQYF.

The rearrangement links TRBV6-1 to TRBJ2-7; D is ambiguous. Germline CDR1 is MNHNS and CDR2 is SASEGT. The CDR3 length is 15 residues. V lost 0 bases, J lost 5 bases, and 14 bases lay in between. This chain's CDR3 is CASSEALQTDDEQYF. The CDR3, as DNA: TGTGCCAGCAGTGAAGCGCTACAGACGGACGACGAGCAGTACTTC.

The table lists this clone with a count of one. The chain couples TRBV10-1 to TRBJ1-3; the D is unclear. CDR1 is WNHNN, CDR2 SYGVQD, per germline (reference sequence). Deletions cut 0 bases from V and 5 bases from J, with 8 bases between. This CDR3 has 14 residues. CDR3 bases: TGCGCCAGCAGTGAGTCCGGAGGGAGAAACACCATATATTTT. Translating gives CASSESGGRNTIYF.